One sample yielded the 21 T cell receptor beta chains listed below, sequenced in a study of blood T cell repertoires in COVID-19. The protocol was immunoSEQ multiplex PCR, while the TCRdb copy is restricted to in-frame clones and leaves out a portion. This repertoire shows more than 110,000 clones, 75% to 85% found once; its top ten account for approximately 4.5%. Sequencing used peripheral blood. The receptors stem from an elderly woman with active or convalescent COVID-19.

The count of this clone is one. The V gene is TRBV6-2 or TRBV6-3, the J gene TRBJ1-5; 7 bases are a match to TRBD1. In germline, CDR1 is MNHEY, CDR2 SVGEGT. This CDR3 has 17 residues. V was clipped by 2 bases and J by 4 bases; unmatched bases: 11. CDR3 in DNA: TGTGCCAGCAGTTACGTGCTGAGGGGGCTGGGGAATCAGCCCCAGCATTTT. This encodes CASSYVLRGLGNQPQHF.

This chain uses TRBV2 with TRBJ1-2; D may be TRBD1 (5 bases). Trimming pared 3 bases from V and 8 bases from J, leaving 13 bases between. The germline V gene has CDR1 SNHLY and CDR2 FYNNEI. The CDR3 spans 13 residues. CDR3 amino acids: CASSDAGPVGYTF. CDR3 in DNA: TGTGCCAGCAGTGACGCAGGGCCAGTGGGCTACACCTTC.

V is TRBV4-2 and J is TRBJ2-1; D is unresolved. This CDR3 contains 15 residues. The ends were cut back, 0 bases at V and 2 bases at J, with 8 bases in the middle. Per the germline V gene, CDR1 is LGHNA and CDR2 is YNFKEQ. CDR3 DNA sequence: TGTGCCAGCAGCCAAGACGCAGGTACCTACAATGAGCAGTTCTTC. It translates to CASSQDAGTYNEQFF.

This clone was recorded only once. The chain joins TRBV7-2 to TRBJ2-2; no clear D. The CDR3 extends over 13 amino acids. Germline V gives CDR1 SGHTA, CDR2 FQGNSA. Trimming shortened V by 5 bases and J by 4 bases, and 8 bases separated the two germline ends. Written as DNA, the CDR3 is TGTGCCAGCAGCCGAGACTTCACCGGGGAGCTGTTTTTT. It codes for CASSRDFTGELFF.

The chain recombines TRBV28 with TRBJ2-1; TRBD2 is a possible D gene (5 bases). Germline CDR1 reads MDHEN; CDR2 reads SYDVKM. The ends were cut back, 6 bases at V and 7 bases at J, with 13 bases in the middle. The CDR3 is made up of 13 amino acids. The CDR3 protein is CASRAGGRNEQFF. The DNA for the CDR3 is TGTGCCAGCAGGGCAGGAGGTCGAAATGAGCAGTTCTTC.

Here the CDR3 DNA reads TGTGCCAGTAGTCCCCACGGGGGGGCTACGGGCAATCAGCCCCAGCATTTT. Amino acids: CASSPHGGATGNQPQHF. The chain uses TRBV19 and TRBJ1-5, with D perhaps matching TRBD1 (6 bases). The germline V gene has CDR1 LNHDA and CDR2 SQIVND (reference sequence). The CDR3 runs to 17 residues. Trimming stripped 5 bases from V and 2 bases from J, with 19 bases between.

The J gene is TRBJ1-1, the V gene TRBV2, with a possible D match to TRBD1 (5 bases). Germline V CDR1 and CDR2: SNHLY, FYNNEI. Trimming removed 4 bases from V and 5 bases from J, with 14 bases in between. This CDR3 contains 14 residues. CDR3 coding DNA: TGTGCCAGCAGTGCCGAGCAGGGTAGGACTGAAGCTTTCTTT. The encoded protein is CASSAEQGRTEAFF.

V and J are TRBV30 and TRBJ1-5, with D possibly TRBD1 on 6 matching bases. This CDR3 is built from 15 residues. Germline-derived CDR1 and CDR2 are GTSNPN and SVGIG (reference sequence). Trimming took 7 bases from V and 4 from J, leaving 20 bases between them. The CDR3 region has the DNA TGTGCCTACGGGACAACCCCCTCTAGAAATCAGCCCCAGCATTTT. Translated: CAYGTTPSRNQPQHF.

Many counts were recorded for this clone. This rearrangement joins TRBV15 to TRBJ1-4, with D perhaps TRBD1 (5 bases). CDR3 length equals 13 residues. CDR1 is LNHNV and CDR2 is YYDKDF in the germline V gene (reference sequence). V was cut by 1 base and J by 7 bases, with 7 bases left in between. The CDR3 DNA is TGTGCCACCAGCAGAGTCCAGGGTGAAAAACTGTTTTTT. The encoded protein is CATSRVQGEKLFF.

The V and J genes are TRBV9 and TRBJ2-7, with D perhaps TRBD1 (6 bases). The V end was cut by 0 bases, the J end by 3 bases, with 10 bases between. Germline CDR1 and CDR2: SGDLS and YYNGEE. This CDR3 has 14 residues. The CDR3 loop is CASSVGGRGYEQYF. The CDR3 bases are TGTGCCAGCAGCGTAGGCGGCAGGGGCTACGAGCAGTACTTC.

This chain connects TRBV9 to TRBJ2-2, with D perhaps TRBD2 (5 bases). The CDR3 consists of 15 residues. Trimming took 4 bases from V and 5 from J, leaving 15 bases between them. Germline-derived CDR1 and CDR2 are SGDLS and YYNGEE. The CDR3 reads CASSPVSGLTGELFF. For the CDR3, the DNA is TGTGCCAGCAGCCCGGTTTCGGGGTTGACCGGGGAGCTGTTTTTT.

There are a few counts of this clone. The chain is built from TRBV30 and TRBJ1-1, with D perhaps TRBD1 (6 bases). The CDR3 sequence is 17 residues long. Trimming took 8 bases from V and 2 from J, leaving 27 bases between them. Germline lookup yields CDR1 GTSNPN and CDR2 SVGIG (reference sequence). CDR3 sequence: CATDGGGAFHLNTEAFF. As DNA, the CDR3 is TGTGCCACGGACGGTGGGGGGGCCTTCCACTTAAACACTGAAGCTTTCTTT.

The chain has TRBV6-1 and TRBJ2-7; unclear D gene. The ends were cut back, 2 bases at V and 2 bases at J, with 13 bases in the middle. The CDR3 is made up of 15 amino acids. CDR1 is MNHNS, CDR2 SASEGT, per germline. The CDR3 nucleotides are TGTGCCAGCAGTGAATTTGCGCAGGATACCTACGAGCAGTACTTC. It yields the protein CASSEFAQDTYEQYF.

CDR3 loop: CASSERGPNEQFF. For the CDR3, the DNA is TGTGCCAGCAGCGAGCGGGGGCCGAATGAGCAGTTCTTC. The rearrangement joins TRBV5-4 to TRBJ2-1; TRBD2 aligns across 8 bases. The CDR3 is made up of 13 amino acids. Per the germline V gene, CDR1 is SGHNT and CDR2 is YYREEE (reference sequence). V was pared by 4 bases and J by 7 bases, with 4 bases of the junction left unmatched.

The chain recombines TRBV6-2 or TRBV6-3 with TRBJ2-3; 7 bases are a match to TRBD1. Germline loops: CDR1 MNHEY, CDR2 SVGEGT. The CDR3 extends over 16 amino acids. The J segment lost 6 bases and the V segment lost 4 bases, leaving 13 bases of the junction unmatched. This chain's CDR3 is CASSSYRDSRDDTQYF. CDR3 coding DNA: TGTGCCAGCAGTTCCTACCGGGACAGCCGCGACGATACGCAGTATTTT.

This clone was picked up one time. This sequence joins TRBV19 and TRBJ2-7; 10 nucleotides align to TRBD2. Trimming at V came to 6 bases and at J to 6 bases, leaving 11 bases not matched to a gene. The CDR3 runs to 15 residues. From germline, CDR1 is LNHDA and CDR2 SQIVND (reference sequence). The CDR3 sequence: CASRTQRGGGTEQYF. The CDR3 coding sequence is TGTGCCAGTAGAACGCAGCGGGGGGGCGGCACCGAGCAGTACTTC.

This clone occurred once. The CDR3 sequence is CASSLSGSYEQYF. CDR3 coding DNA: TGTGCCAGCAGTTTAAGCGGGTCCTACGAGCAGTACTTC. V is TRBV12-3 or TRBV12-4 and J is TRBJ2-7, with D possibly TRBD2 on 6 matching bases. The CDR3 has 13 residues. V gave up 2 bases and J gave up 1 base, with 6 bases separating them.

The CDR3: CASSLQGFSDTQYF. CDR3 bases: TGTGCCAGCAGCTTACAGGGGTTTTCAGATACGCAGTATTTT. J is TRBJ2-3 and V is TRBV7-9; tentative D call: TRBD1 (6 bases). The CDR3 has 14 residues. The germline V gene has CDR1 SEHNR and CDR2 FQNEAQ (reference sequence). V shed 2 bases and J shed 4 bases, with 10 bases lying between them. Full variable domain (missing parts from reference TRBV7-9 and TRBJ2-3): DTGVSQNPRHKITKRGQNVTFRCDPISEHNRLYWYRQTLGQGPEFLTYFQNEAQLEKSRLLSDRFSAERPKGSFSTLEIQRTEQGDSAMYLCASSLQGFSDTQYFGPGTRLTVL.

The chain combines TRBV29-1 with TRBJ1-1, with 7 bases matching TRBD1. J lost 0 bases, V lost 7 bases, and 5 bases had no gene match. Germline V lookup: CDR1 SQVTM, CDR2 ANQGSEA. The CDR3 sequence is 13 residues long. The CDR3, as DNA: TGCAGCGCTCGGACAGGAATGAACACTGAAGCTTTCTTT. Its translation is CSARTGMNTEAFF.

V is TRBV6-5 and J is TRBJ1-5; 8 nucleotides agree with TRBD1. V lost 6 bases and J lost 1; bases outside the gene matches: 2. Germline CDR1 and CDR2: MNHEY and SVGAGI. The CDR3 is made up of 14 amino acids. As DNA, the CDR3 is TGTGCCAGCAGGGACAGGGTCAGCAATCAGCCCCAGCATTTT. It translates to CASRDRVSNQPQHF.

This clone was observed a few times. The chain combines TRBV2 with TRBJ1-5; the D is unclear. The length of the CDR3 is 14 residues. Deletions cut 8 bases from V and 0 bases from J, with 11 bases between. CDR1 is SNHLY and CDR2 is FYNNEI in the germline V gene. As DNA, the CDR3 is TGTGCCAGCTTTTTACGGGTTAGCAATCAGCCCCAGCATTTT. Translation: CASFLRVSNQPQHF.